The entry below describes one T cell receptor beta chain. Antigen specificity is unknown. This sample stems from a study of shared clonotypes between healthy human individuals. Study-wide points: Among a few donors, roughly 5% of naive CD4 clonotypes were found in common. Clonotype sharing among the donors was expected to vary with sequencing depth.

Naive CD8 cells, CD45RO-negative and positively selected for CCR7, excluded terminally differentiated effector memory CD45RA+ cells. Sequencing used immunoSEQ multiplex PCR; TCRdb keeps in-frame clones, though not all of them. The table records roughly 1,800,000 clones, roughly 95% of them present only once. Trimming removed 3 bases from V and 7 bases from J; junction bases left unmatched: 7. Germline V lookup: CDR1 SNHLY, CDR2 FYNNEI. This CDR3 has 15 residues. Source material: naive CD8+ T cells sorted from blood. The TCR comes from a man between 18 and 29 years old in good health. This chain uses TRBV2 with TRBJ2-5; 11 bases line up with TRBD2. The chain's CDR3 is CASSDGLAGPWTQYF. The CDR3 DNA reads as TGTGCCAGCAGTGACGGACTAGCGGGCCCATGGACCCAGTACTTC.